This TCR beta chain emerged from a study of blood T cell repertoires in COVID-19. Data came from immunoSEQ multiplex PCR; TCRdb stores just in-frame clones and leaves some out. The sample yields around 310,000 clones, roughly 91% seen once. V shed 2 bases and J 4 bases; nucleotides not matched to a gene: 10. The length of the CDR3 is 17 residues. Looked up from germline, CDR1 is SGHRS and CDR2 is YFSETQ. The specimen was PBMCs or T cells enriched from blood (not recorded which). J is TRBJ2-5 and V is TRBV5-1, with TRBD1 matching over 11 bases. The origin of this receptor is a young woman who had recovered from COVID-19. The CDR3 loop is CASSFGQGARTGETQYF. The CDR3 region has the DNA TGCGCCAGCAGCTTCGGACAGGGGGCCAGAACCGGAGAGACCCAGTACTTC.